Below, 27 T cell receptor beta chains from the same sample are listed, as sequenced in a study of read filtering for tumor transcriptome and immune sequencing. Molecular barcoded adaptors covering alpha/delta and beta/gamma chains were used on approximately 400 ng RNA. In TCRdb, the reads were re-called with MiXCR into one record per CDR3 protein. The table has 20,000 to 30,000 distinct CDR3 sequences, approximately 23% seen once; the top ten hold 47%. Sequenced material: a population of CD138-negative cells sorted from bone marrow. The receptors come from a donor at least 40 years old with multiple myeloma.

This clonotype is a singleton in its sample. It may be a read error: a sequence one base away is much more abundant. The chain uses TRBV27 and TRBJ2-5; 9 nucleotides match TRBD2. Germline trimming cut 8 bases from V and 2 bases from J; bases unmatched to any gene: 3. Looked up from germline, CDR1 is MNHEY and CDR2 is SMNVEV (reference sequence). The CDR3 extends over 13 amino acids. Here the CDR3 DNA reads TGTGCCAGCCGCCTAGCGGGGCAAGAGACCCAGTACTTC. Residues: CASRLAGQETQYF.

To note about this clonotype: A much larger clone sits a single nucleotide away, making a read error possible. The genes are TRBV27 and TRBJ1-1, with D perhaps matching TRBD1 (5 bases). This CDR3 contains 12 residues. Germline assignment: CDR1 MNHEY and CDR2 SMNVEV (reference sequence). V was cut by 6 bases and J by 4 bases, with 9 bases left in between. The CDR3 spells CASSRVSTEAFF. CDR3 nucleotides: TGTGCCAGCAGCAGGGTTAGCACTGAAGCTTTCTTT.

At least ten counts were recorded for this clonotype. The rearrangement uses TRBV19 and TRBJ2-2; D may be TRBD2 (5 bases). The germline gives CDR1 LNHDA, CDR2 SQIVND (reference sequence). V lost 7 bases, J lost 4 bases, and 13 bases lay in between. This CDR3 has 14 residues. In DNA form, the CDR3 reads TGTGCCAGTAATGAGGGTCGTGGCACCGGGGAGCTGTTTTTT. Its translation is CASNEGRGTGELFF.

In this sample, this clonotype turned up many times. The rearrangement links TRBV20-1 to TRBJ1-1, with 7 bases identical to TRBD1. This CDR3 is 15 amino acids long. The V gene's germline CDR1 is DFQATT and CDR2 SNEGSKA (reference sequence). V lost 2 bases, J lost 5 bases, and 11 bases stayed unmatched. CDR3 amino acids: CSARPSDRAGTEAFF. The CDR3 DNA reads TGCAGTGCTAGACCATCCGACAGGGCCGGGACTGAAGCTTTCTTT.

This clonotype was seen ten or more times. The CDR3 DNA reads as TGTGCCAGCAGCGACTTGAACACCGGGGAGCTGTTTTTT. Encoded protein: CASSDLNTGELFF. V usage is TRBV9 and J usage is TRBJ2-2; D remains ambiguous. Germline V gene lookup returns CDR1 SGDLS and CDR2 YYNGEE. With 3 bases removed from V and 1 base from J, the gap between germline ends came to 4 bases. The CDR3 has 13 residues.

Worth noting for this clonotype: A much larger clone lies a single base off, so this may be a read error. CDR3 amino acids: CVSSQEPSPGELFF. As DNA, the CDR3 is TGTGTCAGCAGCCAAGAGCCTAGCCCCGGGGAGCTGTTTTTT. The rearrangement links TRBV4-2 to TRBJ2-2; D perhaps matches TRBD2 (5 bases). The germline gives CDR1 LGHNA, CDR2 YNFKEQ. This CDR3 is built from 14 residues.

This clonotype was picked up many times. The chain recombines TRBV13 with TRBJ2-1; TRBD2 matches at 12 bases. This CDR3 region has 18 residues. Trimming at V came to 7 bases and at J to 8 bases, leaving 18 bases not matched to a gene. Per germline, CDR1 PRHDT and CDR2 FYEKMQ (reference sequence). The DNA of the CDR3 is TGTGCCAGCAACAAAAAGGTCCCCTTGACTAGCGGGGGAGATGAGCAGTTCTTC. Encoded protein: CASNKKVPLTSGGDEQFF.

CDR3 bases: TGTGCCAGCAGCTCGGAGCGGGGAGCTTTCACAGATACGCAGTATTTT. This gives the protein CASSSERGAFTDTQYF. The rearrangement joins TRBV5-5 to TRBJ2-3, with 7 bases aligning to TRBD2. The CDR3 consists of 16 residues. V lost 3 bases to trimming and J lost 2 bases; unmatched junction nucleotides: 9. Per the germline V gene, CDR1 is SGHKS and CDR2 is YYEKEE (reference sequence).

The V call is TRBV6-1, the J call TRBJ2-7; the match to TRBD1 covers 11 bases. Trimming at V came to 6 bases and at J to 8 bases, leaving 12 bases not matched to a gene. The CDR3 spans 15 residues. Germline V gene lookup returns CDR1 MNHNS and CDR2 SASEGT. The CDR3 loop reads CASSSYPGQGEKQYF. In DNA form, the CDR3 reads TGTGCCAGCAGCTCTTACCCGGGACAGGGGGAGAAGCAGTACTTC.

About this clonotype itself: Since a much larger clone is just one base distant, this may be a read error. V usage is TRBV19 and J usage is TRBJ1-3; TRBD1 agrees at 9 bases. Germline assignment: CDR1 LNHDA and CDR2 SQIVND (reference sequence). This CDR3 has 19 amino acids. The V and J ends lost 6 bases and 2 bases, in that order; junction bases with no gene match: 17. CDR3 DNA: TGTGCCAGTAGCTGCCGAACATTGGACAGGGGAGTTGCTGGAAACACCATATATTTT. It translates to CASSCRTLDRGVAGNTIYF.

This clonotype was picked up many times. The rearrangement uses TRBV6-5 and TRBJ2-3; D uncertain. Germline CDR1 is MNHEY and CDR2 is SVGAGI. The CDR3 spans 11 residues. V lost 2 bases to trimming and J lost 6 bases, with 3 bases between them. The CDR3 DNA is TGTGCCAGCAGTTACCTGGATACGCAGTATTTT. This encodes CASSYLDTQYF.

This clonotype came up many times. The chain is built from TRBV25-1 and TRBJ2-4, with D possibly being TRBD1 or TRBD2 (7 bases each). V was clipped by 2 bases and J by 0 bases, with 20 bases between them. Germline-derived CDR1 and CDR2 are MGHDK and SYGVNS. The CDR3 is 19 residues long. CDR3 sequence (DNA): TGTGCCAGCAGTGAAGGGGGCAGGGGGGGCCCCCTAGCCAAAAACATTCAGTACTTC. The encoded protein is CASSEGGRGGPLAKNIQYF.

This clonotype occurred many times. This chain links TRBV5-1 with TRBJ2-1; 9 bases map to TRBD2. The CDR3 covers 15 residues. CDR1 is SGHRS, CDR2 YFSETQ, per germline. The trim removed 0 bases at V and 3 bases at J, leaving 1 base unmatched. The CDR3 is CASSLASGVYNEQFF. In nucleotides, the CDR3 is TGCGCCAGCAGCTTGGCTAGCGGGGTCTACAATGAGCAGTTCTTC.

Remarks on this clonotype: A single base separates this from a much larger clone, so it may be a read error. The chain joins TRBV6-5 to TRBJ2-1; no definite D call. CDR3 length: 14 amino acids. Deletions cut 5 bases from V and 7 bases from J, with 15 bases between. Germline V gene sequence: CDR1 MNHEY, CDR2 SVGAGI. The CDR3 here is CASSDAFQSNEQFF. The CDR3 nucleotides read TGTGCCAGCAGTGACGCCTTCCAGTCGAATGAGCAGTTCTTC.

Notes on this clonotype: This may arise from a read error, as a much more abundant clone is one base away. Written as DNA, the CDR3 is TGTGCCAGCAGCCAAGGGGTGGTAGATACGCGGTATTTT. The encoded protein is CASSQGVVDTRYF. This chain uses TRBV3-1 with TRBJ2-3, with D unresolved. The germline gives CDR1 LGHDT, CDR2 YNNKEL (reference sequence). The CDR3 length is 13 residues.

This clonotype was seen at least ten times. CDR3 sequence reads: CASSEWIGNYGYTF. The CDR3 DNA sequence: TGTGCCAGCAGTGAATGGATAGGAAACTATGGCTACACCTTC. The chain joins TRBV25-1 to TRBJ1-2; D is undetermined. From germline, CDR1 is MGHDK and CDR2 SYGVNS. V dropped 1 base and J dropped 2 bases, with 8 bases sitting between them. The CDR3 loop spans 14 amino acids.

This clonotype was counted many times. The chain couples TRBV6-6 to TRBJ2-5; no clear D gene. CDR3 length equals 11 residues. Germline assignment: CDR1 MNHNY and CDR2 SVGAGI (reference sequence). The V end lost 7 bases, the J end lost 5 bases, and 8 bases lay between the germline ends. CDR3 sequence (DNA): TGTGCCAGCATCGAGAGGGAGACCCAGTACTTC. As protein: CASIERETQYF.

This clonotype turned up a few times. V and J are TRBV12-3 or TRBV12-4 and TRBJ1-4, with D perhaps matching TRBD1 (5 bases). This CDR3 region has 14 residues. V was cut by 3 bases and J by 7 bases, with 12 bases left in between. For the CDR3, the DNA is TGTGCCAGCAGTTTGAACCGAAGGGGTGAAAAACTGTTTTTT. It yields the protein CASSLNRRGEKLFF.

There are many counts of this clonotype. This CDR3 reads CASSYSSSYEQYF. Here the CDR3 DNA reads TGTGCCAGCAGTTACTCGAGCTCCTACGAGCAGTACTTC. The chain has TRBV6-5 and TRBJ2-7; no definite D call. V lost 0 bases and J 0 bases, leaving 3 bases between the germline ends. This CDR3 contains 13 residues. The V gene's germline CDR1 is MNHEY and CDR2 SVGAGI.

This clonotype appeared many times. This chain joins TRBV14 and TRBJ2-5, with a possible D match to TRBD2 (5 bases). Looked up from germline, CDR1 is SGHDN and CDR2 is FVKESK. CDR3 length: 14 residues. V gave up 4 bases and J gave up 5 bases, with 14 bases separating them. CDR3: CASSLQPGGETQYF. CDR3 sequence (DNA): TGTGCCAGCAGCCTACAGCCAGGAGGCGAGACCCAGTACTTC.

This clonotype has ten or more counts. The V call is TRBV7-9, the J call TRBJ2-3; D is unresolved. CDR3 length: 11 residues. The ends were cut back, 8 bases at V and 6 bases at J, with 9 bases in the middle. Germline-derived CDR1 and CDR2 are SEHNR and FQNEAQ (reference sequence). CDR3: CASGVLDTQYF. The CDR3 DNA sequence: TGTGCCAGCGGGGTCTTGGATACGCAGTATTTT.

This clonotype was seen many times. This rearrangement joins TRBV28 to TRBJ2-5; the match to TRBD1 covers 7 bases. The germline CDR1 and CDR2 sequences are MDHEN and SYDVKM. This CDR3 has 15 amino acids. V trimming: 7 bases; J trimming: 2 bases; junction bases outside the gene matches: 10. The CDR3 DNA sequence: TGTGCCAGCACCGCCGGTCCGGGACAGCAAGAGACCCAGTACTTC. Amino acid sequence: CASTAGPGQQETQYF.

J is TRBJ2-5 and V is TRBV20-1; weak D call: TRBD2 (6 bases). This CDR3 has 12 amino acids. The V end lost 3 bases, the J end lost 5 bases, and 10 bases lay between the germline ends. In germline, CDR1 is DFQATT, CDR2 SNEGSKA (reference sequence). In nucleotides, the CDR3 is TGCAGTGCTAGTCCCAGCGGGGAGACCCAGTACTTC. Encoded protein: CSASPSGETQYF.

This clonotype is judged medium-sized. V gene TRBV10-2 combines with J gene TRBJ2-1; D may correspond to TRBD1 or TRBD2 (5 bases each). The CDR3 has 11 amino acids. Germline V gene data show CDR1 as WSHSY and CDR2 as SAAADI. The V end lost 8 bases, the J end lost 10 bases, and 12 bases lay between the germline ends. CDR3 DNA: TGCGCCAGCGGGACGCAGGGCGAGCAGTTCTTC. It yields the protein CASGTQGEQFF.

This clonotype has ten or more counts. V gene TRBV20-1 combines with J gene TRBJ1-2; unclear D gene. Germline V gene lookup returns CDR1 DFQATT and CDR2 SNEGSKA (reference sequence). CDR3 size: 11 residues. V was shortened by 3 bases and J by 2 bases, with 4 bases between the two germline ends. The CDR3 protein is CSASDNYGYTF. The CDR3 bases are TGCAGTGCTAGTGACAACTATGGCTACACCTTC.

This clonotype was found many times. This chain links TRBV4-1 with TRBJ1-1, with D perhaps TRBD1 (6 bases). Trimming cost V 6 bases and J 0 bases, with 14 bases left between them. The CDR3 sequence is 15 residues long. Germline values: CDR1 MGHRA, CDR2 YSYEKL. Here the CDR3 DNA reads TGCGCCAGCAGGGCGCAACAGGGCATGAACACTGAAGCTTTCTTT. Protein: CASRAQQGMNTEAFF.

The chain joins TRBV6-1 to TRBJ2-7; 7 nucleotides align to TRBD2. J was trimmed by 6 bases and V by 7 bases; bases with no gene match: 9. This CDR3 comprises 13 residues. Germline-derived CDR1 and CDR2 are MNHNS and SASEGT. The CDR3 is CASIRQGGLEQYF. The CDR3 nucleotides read TGTGCCAGCATAAGGCAGGGAGGGCTCGAGCAGTACTTC.